The 17 T cell receptor beta chains below were found in one sample sequenced in a study of cytomegalovirus exposure and HLA in healthy donors. In the PCR, 60 Vbeta and 13 Jbeta primers were used. Sequencing was performed with immunoSEQ multiplex PCR; in TCRdb, only in-frame clones are kept and a portion is missing. The profile shows 150,000 to 200,000 clones, around 80% of them singletons. Sequencing input: PBMCs. These receptors were obtained from a man aged 25-45 years in good health and CMV-seropositive.

The chain links TRBV30 to TRBJ2-3, with D uncertain. V gave up 1 base and J gave up 1 base, with 6 bases separating them. The germline V gene has CDR1 GTSNPN and CDR2 SVGIG (reference sequence). The CDR3 has 13 amino acids. The CDR3 sequence: CAWSDRGTDTQYF. The CDR3 DNA reads TGTGCCTGGAGTGACCGGGGCACAGATACGCAGTATTTT.

V and J are TRBV14 and TRBJ2-1; perhaps TRBD2 as D (6 bases). The CDR3 loop spans 17 amino acids. The V and J ends lost 0 bases and 3 bases respectively, with 15 bases between them. Germline CDR1 reads SGHDN; CDR2 reads FVKESK. CDR3 amino acids: CASSQENGGIFYNEQFF. CDR3 sequence (DNA): TGTGCCAGCAGCCAAGAAAATGGCGGGATCTTCTACAATGAGCAGTTCTTC.

V is TRBV7-2 and J is TRBJ2-5; the D gene is possibly TRBD1 (7 bases). The germline CDR1 and CDR2 sequences are SGHTA and FQGNSA. Trimming stripped 3 bases from V and 5 bases from J, with 22 bases between. This CDR3 contains 17 residues. DNA of the CDR3: TGTGCCAGCAGCTTCCAGGGGGGCAGGGGTGTAGGGGAGACCCAGTACTTC. This encodes CASSFQGGRGVGETQYF. Full variable domain (rest looked up from reference TRBV7-2 and TRBJ2-5): GAGVSQSPSNKVTEKGKDVELRCDPISGHTALYWYRQSLGQGLEFLIYFQGNSAPDKSGLPSDRFSAERTGGSVSTLTIQRTQQEDSAVYLCASSFQGGRGVGETQYFGPGTRLLVL.

This chain links TRBV19 with TRBJ2-7, with 9 positions matching TRBD1. Losses at the gene ends were 11 bases for V and 4 bases for J; bases not matched to a gene: 9. Looked up from germline, CDR1 is LNHDA and CDR2 is SQIVND (reference sequence). The CDR3 consists of 13 residues. The CDR3 nucleotides are TGTGCCGTTGGGGACAGGGCCAAATACGAGCAGTACTTC. This codes for CAVGDRAKYEQYF.

The gene calls are TRBV19 and TRBJ2-5; 12 bases line up with TRBD2. In germline, CDR1 is LNHDA, CDR2 SQIVND (reference sequence). The CDR3 extends over 15 amino acids. V shed 5 bases, J shed 5 bases, and the junction held 6 bases outside the gene matches. The CDR3 loop reads CASSPSGGAGETQYF. Here the CDR3 DNA reads TGTGCCAGTAGTCCTAGCGGGGGGGCCGGGGAGACCCAGTACTTC.

This clone was recorded only once. The chain joins TRBV2 to TRBJ2-3; 8 bases match TRBD2. Germline lookup yields CDR1 SNHLY and CDR2 FYNNEI. The length of the CDR3 is 15 residues. V trimming: 5 bases; J trimming: 5 bases; junction bases outside the gene matches: 9. The CDR3 reads CASSSERGTIDTQYF. Written as DNA, the CDR3 is TGTGCCAGCAGTTCAGAGCGGGGGACTATAGATACGCAGTATTTT.

This clone turned up a few times. This chain connects TRBV4-3 to TRBJ1-1, with D maybe TRBD1 (5 bases). The V gene lost 4 bases and the J gene lost 3 bases, with 9 bases spanning the gap. In germline, CDR1 is LGHNA, CDR2 YSLEER. CDR3 length equals 13 residues. CDR3 residues: CASSLRADTEAFF. The DNA for the CDR3 is TGCGCCAGCAGCCTCAGGGCCGACACTGAAGCTTTCTTT.

This clone came up a few times. V gene TRBV11-2 combines with J gene TRBJ2-7; 9 nucleotides line up with TRBD1. Germline loops: CDR1 SGHAT, CDR2 FQNNGV. CDR3 length equals 15 residues. V trimming: 3 bases; J trimming: 3 bases; junction bases outside the gene matches: 6. The CDR3 loop reads CASSLWTGDNYEQYF. The DNA for the CDR3 is TGTGCCAGCAGCTTGTGGACAGGGGATAACTACGAGCAGTACTTC. Supplemented by reference TRBV11-2 and TRBJ2-7, the full variable domain reads EAGVAQSPRYKIIEKRQSVAFWCNPISGHATLYWYQQILGQGPKLLIQFQNNGVVDDSQLPKDRFSAERLKGVDSTLKIQPAKLEDSAVYLCASSLWTGDNYEQYFGPGTRLTVT.

V gene TRBV4-1 combines with J gene TRBJ2-3; 10 nucleotides align to TRBD2. V was pared by 1 base and J by 6 bases, with 7 bases of the junction left unmatched. Looked up from germline, CDR1 is MGHRA and CDR2 is YSYEKL. CDR3 length equals 16 residues. Written as DNA, the CDR3 is TGCGCCAGCAGCCAAGGACTAGCGGGCCTGGGGGATACGCAGTATTTT. Its translation is CASSQGLAGLGDTQYF.

The chain joins TRBV28 to TRBJ2-5; the D gene is possibly TRBD2 (6 bases). Germline values: CDR1 MDHEN, CDR2 SYDVKM. This CDR3 has 13 residues. Deletions cut 3 bases from V and 4 bases from J, with 9 bases between. For the CDR3, the DNA is TGTGCCAGCAGTTTCGGGGGAGGAGAGACCCAGTACTTC. Protein product: CASSFGGGETQYF.

This chain joins TRBV29-1 and TRBJ2-3; D is uncertain. This CDR3 is built from 12 residues. V lost 2 bases, J lost 5 bases, and 8 bases lay in between. CDR1 is SQVTM and CDR2 is ANQGSEA in the germline V gene. CDR3 bases: TGCAGCGTTGAAACAGACGAAGATACGCAGTATTTT. Protein product: CSVETDEDTQYF.

Concerning this clone itself: Mismatch with germline at one junction end may stem from a read error. The chain links TRBV5-1 to TRBJ2-1; D remains ambiguous. The CDR3 runs 11 residues. Germline loops: CDR1 SGHRS, CDR2 YFSETQ. The DNA of the CDR3 is TGCGCCAGCAGCGGCAGGAATGAGCAGCTCTTC. This encodes CASSGRNEQLF.

V is TRBV7-9 and J is TRBJ2-3; TRBD2 might be the D (6 bases). Germline CDR1 reads SEHNR; CDR2 reads FQNEAQ (reference sequence). The CDR3 loop spans 15 amino acids. Trimming stripped 1 base from V and 2 bases from J, with 10 bases between. The CDR3 sequence is CASSLVRGNTDTQYF. The CDR3 nucleotides read TGTGCCAGCAGCTTAGTTCGCGGGAACACAGATACGCAGTATTTT. Full variable domain (rest looked up from reference TRBV7-9 and TRBJ2-3): DTGVSQNPRHKITKRGQNVTFRCDPISEHNRLYWYRQTLGQGPEFLTYFQNEAQLEKSRLLSDRFSAERPKGSFSTLEIQRTEQGDSAMYLCASSLVRGNTDTQYFGPGTRLTVL.

V is TRBV11-2 and J is TRBJ2-7, with D perhaps matching TRBD2 (6 bases). Germline V CDR1 and CDR2: SGHAT, FQNNGV. The CDR3 length is 13 residues. The V end lost 4 bases, the J end lost 0 bases, and 7 bases lay between the germline ends. The CDR3 loop is CASSWGGSYEQYF. The CDR3 bases are TGTGCCAGCAGCTGGGGAGGCTCCTACGAGCAGTACTTC.

The chain links TRBV6-6 to TRBJ1-1; weak D call: TRBD1 (6 bases). This CDR3 region has 12 residues. Germline V gene lookup returns CDR1 MNHNY and CDR2 SVGAGI (reference sequence). Trimming removed 6 bases at V and 11 bases at J, with 16 bases between. The CDR3 nucleotides are TGTGCCAGCAGCCATACAGGGTTTGACGCTTTCTTT. Protein: CASSHTGFDAFF.

The CDR3 is CASSPGYGYTF. The CDR3 DNA reads TGTGCCAGCAGCCCAGGCTATGGCTACACCTTC. The chain joins TRBV6-6 to TRBJ1-2, with D hard to call. CDR3 length: 11 residues. The ends were cut back, 6 bases at V and 4 bases at J, with 6 bases in the middle. The V gene's germline CDR1 is MNHNY and CDR2 SVGAGI (reference sequence).

This chain connects TRBV18 to TRBJ2-5; D perhaps matches TRBD1 (6 bases). In germline, CDR1 is KGHSH, CDR2 LQKENI. The CDR3 is made up of 14 amino acids. The germline V and J ends were trimmed by 4 bases and 2 bases, with 11 bases remaining between them. The CDR3 DNA follows: TGTGCCAGCTCACTTAAGACAGGTCAAGAGACCCAGTACTTC. This gives the protein CASSLKTGQETQYF.